One and the same sample provided the 15 T cell receptor beta chains below, sequenced in a study of Tregs in tolerant kidney transplant recipients. Their cognate antigens are unknown. CFSE-labeled recipient PBMCs were cultured around six days with irradiated graft donor PBMCs, then FACS-sorted. Here immunoSEQ multiplex PCR was the method, and the copy in TCRdb shows in-frame clones only, minus some. The sample totals some 400 clones. The sample here was CD4+ T cells from blood cultured with allogeneic cells, taken before the transplant. These receptors came from a human patient who received a combined kidney and bone marrow transplant.

In terms of frequency, this clone is medium-sized (0.01 to 0.1%). Read data end 3 residues before the CDR3 end; the end is taken from the germline J gene. The genes are TRBV28 and TRBJ2-7; 7 nucleotides agree with TRBD2. The ends lost 3 bases at V and 6 bases at J; junction bases unmatched: 8. CDR1 is MDHEN, CDR2 SYDVKM, per germline. The CDR3 is 14 residues long. The CDR3 spells CASSLVGGSAEQYF. CDR3 bases read: TGTGCCAGCAGTTTGGTAGGCGGGAGTGCCGAG.

By frequency, this clone is hyperexpanded (1% or more). The read ends 3 residues shy of where the CDR3 ends; the end is completed using the germline J gene. This chain uses TRBV20-1 with TRBJ1-1; 8 bases are a match to TRBD1. Germline V lookup: CDR1 DFQATT, CDR2 SNEGSKA (reference sequence). Germline trimming cut 0 bases from V and 2 bases from J; bases unmatched to any gene: 5. CDR3 length: 15 amino acids. CDR3 bases read: TGCAGTGCTAGAGAAGGGACAGGACATAACACTGAA. As protein: CSAREGTGHNTE. The whole CDR3 sequence reads CSAREGTGHNTEAFF.

As regards this clone: The missing CDR3 end, 3 residues past where the read stops, is filled in from the germline J gene. V gene TRBV5-4 combines with J gene TRBJ2-3; 10 bases map to TRBD1. The CDR3 runs to 14 residues. Germline CDR1 reads SGHNT; CDR2 reads YYREEE (reference sequence). V dropped 3 bases and J dropped 5; count of bases not matched to a gene: 3. The chain's CDR3 is CASSWDRGQDTQYF. The DNA read from the CDR3 is TGTGCCAGCAGCTGGGACAGGGGACAAGATACG.

Frequency places this clone as medium-sized. The CDR3 end is not reached by the read, which stops 3 residues before it; the germline J gene fills it in. The rearrangement joins TRBV11-1 to TRBJ2-3; 7 bases are a match to TRBD2. CDR3 size: 15 residues. Germline assignment: CDR1 SGHAT and CDR2 FQDESV (reference sequence). The J segment lost 0 bases and the V segment lost 4 bases, leaving 4 bases of the junction unmatched. CDR3 loop: CASSSSGLSTDTQYF. CDR3 DNA, as far as it was read: TGTGCCAGCAGCTCTAGCGGACTTAGCACAGATACG.

This clone ranks as medium-sized in terms of frequency. Read coverage stops 3 residues before the CDR3 terminus; the germline J gene supplies the remainder. The gene calls are TRBV11-2 and TRBJ2-5; possible D gene TRBD2, 5 bases. Germline values: CDR1 SGHAT, CDR2 FQNNGV. This CDR3 has 15 residues. Between the trimmed V and J ends, which lost 0 bases and 1 base, there was a span of 9 bases. The CDR3 bases that were read are TGTGCCAGCAGCTTAGATGCGGGCCCCCAAGAGACC. It codes for CASSLDAGPQET. The whole CDR3 region reads CASSLDAGPQETQYF.

Comment on this clone: The DNA ends 3 residues before the CDR3 does, and the rest of the CDR3 is filled in from the germline J gene. The chain uses TRBV25-1 and TRBJ2-1; TRBD2 might be the D (6 bases). V was trimmed by 3 bases and J by 4 bases, leaving 10 bases between them. Germline loops: CDR1 MGHDK, CDR2 SYGVNS. CDR3 length: 14 amino acids. CDR3 loop: CASSEAGLYNEQFF. The covered CDR3 bases are TGTGCCAGCAGTGAGGCGGGGCTTTACAATGAG.

This clone is deemed medium-sized by its frequency. The CDR3 is cut off 3 residues early in the read; its end comes from the germline J gene. The chain combines TRBV20-1 with TRBJ2-3; 10 positions match TRBD2. CDR3 size: 13 residues. CDR1 and CDR2 from the germline V gene are DFQATT and SNEGSKA (reference sequence). CDR3 residues: CSRTSGNTDTQYF. The sequenced part of the CDR3 DNA is TGCAGCCGGACTAGCGGTAACACAGATACG.

According to its frequency, this clone is medium-sized (0.01 to 0.1%). The missing CDR3 end, 3 residues past where the read stops, is filled in from the germline J gene. This chain connects TRBV15 to TRBJ2-7; weak D call: TRBD2 (6 bases). The CDR3 has 15 residues. V gave up 3 bases and J gave up 3 bases, with 15 bases separating them. Germline CDR1 LNHNV, CDR2 YYDKDF (reference sequence). The DNA read from the CDR3 is TGTGCCACCAGCAGGGAGACCGGGACTTGCTACGAG. Protein product: CATSRETGTCYE. Given in full, the CDR3 is CATSRETGTCYEQYF.

This clone ranks as medium-sized (0.01 to 0.1%) in terms of frequency. The read comes to an end 3 residues before the CDR3 does, leaving the germline J gene to fill in the end. The V gene is TRBV28, the J gene TRBJ2-3; TRBD2 matches at 7 bases. The germline gives CDR1 MDHEN, CDR2 SYDVKM. V lost 6 bases to trimming and J lost 6 bases; unmatched junction nucleotides: 15. CDR3 length: 16 residues. CDR3 residues: CASSIRGLAGEDTQYF. CDR3 DNA (partial): TGTGCCAGCAGCATACGTGGGTTGGCGGGAGAGGATACG.

This clone is deemed medium-sized by its frequency. Read data end 3 residues before the CDR3 end; the end is taken from the germline J gene. V and J are TRBV11-1 and TRBJ2-7; D is uncertain. This CDR3 has 14 amino acids. Germline loops: CDR1 SGHAT, CDR2 FQDESV (reference sequence). Trimming cost V 0 bases and J 3 bases, with 9 bases left between them. The covered CDR3 bases are TGTGCCAGCAGCTTAGCGGTCACTTACTACGAG. It codes for CASSLAVTYYE. The CDR3, in full, reads CASSLAVTYYEQYF.

Considering frequency, this clone is medium-sized. The CDR3 goes on 3 residues after the read ends, and that part is filled in from the germline J gene. The chain combines TRBV12-3 or TRBV12-4 with TRBJ1-4; D is undetermined. This CDR3 is built from 12 residues. The V end was cut by 6 bases, the J end by 7 bases, with 9 bases between. CDR3 DNA, as far as it was read: TGTGCCAGCAGGACGAACAGTGAAAAA. This encodes CASRTNSEK. The full CDR3 protein is CASRTNSEKLFF.

A word on this clone: Read data end 3 residues before the CDR3 end; the end is taken from the germline J gene. The chain recombines TRBV12-3 or TRBV12-4 with TRBJ1-2, with TRBD1 matching 10 bases. CDR3 size: 16 residues. Unmatched junction bases numbered 8, after V lost 4 bases and J lost 3 bases. CDR3 in amino acids: CASSYPPGQGYYGYTF. Incomplete CDR3 DNA: TGTGCCAGCAGTTACCCCCCGGGACAGGGGTACTATGGC.

This clone is medium-sized by frequency. The read terminates 3 residues before the CDR3 end, so the remaining end is supplied by the germline J gene. The chain carries TRBV18 and TRBJ2-1; TRBD2 matches 9 bases. The V gene's germline CDR1 is KGHSH and CDR2 LQKENI. V lost 2 bases and J lost 7; bases outside the gene matches: 9. The CDR3 is made up of 16 amino acids. The covered CDR3 bases are TGTGCCAGCTCACCAATGTGGGCTAGCGGGGCTAATGAG. Translation: CASSPMWASGANE. The whole CDR3 sequence reads CASSPMWASGANEQFF.

This clone is called large based on its frequency. Sequencing ends 3 residues short of the CDR3 end; the germline J gene provides the rest. The J gene is TRBJ1-1, the V gene TRBV10-3; 7 bases agree with TRBD1. CDR3 length: 13 residues. The J segment lost 1 base and the V segment lost 6 bases, leaving 2 bases of the junction unmatched. CDR1 and CDR2 from the germline V gene are ENHRY and SYGVKD. The CDR3 DNA, read in part, is TGTGCCATCAGACGGACAGGGAACACTGAA. It codes for CAIRRTGNTE. The whole CDR3 sequence is CAIRRTGNTEAFF.

In terms of frequency, this clone is medium-sized. The read comes to an end 3 residues before the CDR3 does, leaving the germline J gene to fill in the end. The genes are TRBV2 and TRBJ2-7; 10 nucleotides align to TRBD2. This CDR3 comprises 14 residues. The ends lost 5 bases at V and 3 bases at J; junction bases unmatched: 4. The germline V gene has CDR1 SNHLY and CDR2 FYNNEI. This CDR3 reads CASSRTSGIYEQYF. CDR3 bases read: TGTGCCAGCAGTCGGACTAGCGGAATCTACGAG.